This T cell receptor beta chain was obtained from a study of blood T cell repertoires in COVID-19. For the study at large: Sites in the United States, Italy and Spain provided acute and convalescent COVID-19 samples. Nucleic acid was either cDNA or gDNA, and it came from T cells, B-cell-depleted T cells, or PBMCs.

How the authors handled the data: Estimates of nucleated cell counts were drawn from the amplification of reference gene primers. Repertoires were generated with immunoSEQ multiplex PCR, while TCRdb's copy carries only in-frame clones and drops some. That table supplies the V and J calls and clone size; D and trimming were determined from the DNA. The table has roughly 380,000 clones, around nine tenths seen once. Patients at the Seattle site were enrolled during active infection and followed longitudinally. Germline values: CDR1 LNHDA, CDR2 SQIVND (reference sequence). This CDR3 comprises 14 residues. V dropped 7 bases and J dropped 2 bases, with 11 bases sitting between them.

This clonotype originated in a woman aged 60 to 75 with COVID-19, enrolled during active disease. The V call is TRBV19, the J call TRBJ2-2, with a weak D call TRBD2 (6 bases). The sequenced sample was peripheral blood. As DNA, the CDR3 is TGTGCCAGTACGGGGACTCTCAACACCGGGGAGCTGTTTTTT. This gives the protein CASTGTLNTGELFF.